The rows below give T cell receptor beta chains drawn from one sample of a study of blood T cells in healthy people across ages. One entry per CDR3 protein results from TCRdb running MiXCR on the 5' RACE reads. Here the sample spans 700,000 to 950,000 distinct CDR3 sequences, 55% to 75% being singletons. Sequencing was carried out using blood. These receptors all stem from a man aged 25-45 years in good health. The CDR3 runs from the conserved cysteine through the conserved F or W. The D gene is left open where the match is weak. A clone size is listed for some rows: how often the clone was seen (once, few, many), or a class if it is expanded.

V gene	J gene	D gene	clone size	CDR3 DNA	CDR3 protein
TRBV29-1	TRBJ2-4	TRBD2	few	TGCAGCGTTGAAGATCAGAGGACTAGCGGGGGGGGGAAATATGGCAAAAACATTCAGTACTTC	CSVEDQRTSGGGKYGKNIQYF
TRBV27	TRBJ2-1	TRBD1	.	TGTGCCAGCACACGGGACAGGGTTTTCGATGAGCAGTTCTTC	CASTRDRVFDEQFF
TRBV3-1	TRBJ2-1	.	.	TGTGCCAGCAGCCCCCTGCCCCGCAGGGGAACGTCTGAGCAGTTCTTC	CASSPLPRRGTSEQFF
TRBV7-2	TRBJ2-7	TRBD1	many	TGTGCCAGCAGACTTCGACAGGGGGCATCCTACGAGCAGTACTTC	CASRLRQGASYEQYF
TRBV6-5	TRBJ2-7	.	.	TGTGCCAGCAGCGAACGGCGGGATGCCAGCTACGAGCAGTACTTC	CASSERRDASYEQYF
TRBV10-3	TRBJ2-1	.	.	TGTGCCATCAGTGATATGGGGGACTCCTACAATGAGCAGTTCTTC	CAISDMGDSYNEQFF
TRBV6-1	TRBJ2-1	TRBD2	.	TGTGCCAGCAGTGTAACGGGGGGGCCCCAAAATGAGCAGTTCTTC	CASSVTGGPQNEQFF
TRBV12-3/TRBV12-4	TRBJ1-6	.	.	TGTGCCAGCAGTTCTAAAGGCTCCGGAAGTTATAATTCACCCCTCCACTTT	CASSSKGSGSYNSPLHF
TRBV7-8	TRBJ1-5	.	.	TGTGCCAGCAGCCCTCTCGCGAATCAGCCCCAGCATTTT	CASSPLANQPQHF
TRBV15	TRBJ2-1	TRBD2	.	TGTGCCACCAGCCCATCGGGGGGAGCGGGCCTTTCTGAGCAGTTCTTC	CATSPSGGAGLSEQFF
TRBV6-1	TRBJ2-7	TRBD1	.	TGTGCCAGCAGTGAAGCCACGGACAGGAGGAGCTCCTACGAGCAGTACTTC	CASSEATDRRSSYEQYF
TRBV12-3/TRBV12-4	TRBJ2-6	.	many	TGCGCCAGCAGGGTTAGCTCTGGGGCCAACGTCCTGACTTTC	CASRVSSGANVLTF
TRBV7-2	TRBJ2-5	.	few	TGTGCCAGCAGTTTTACTAGGAGGGAGACCCAGTACTTC	CASSFTRRETQYF
TRBV5-6	TRBJ1-4	.	.	TGTGCCAGCAGCTCGAGATCCACACGCTATAATGAAAAACTGTTTTTT	CASSSRSTRYNEKLFF
TRBV6-2/TRBV6-3	TRBJ2-1	.	.	TGTGCCAGCAGTAGGAGACCGCCGGGCAGGGAGCAGTTCTTC	CASSRRPPGREQFF
TRBV28	TRBJ2-1	TRBD2	.	TGTGCCAGCAGCATTCGGGGACTAGCGGGAGGGAGGCTATACAATGAGCAGTTCTTC	CASSIRGLAGGRLYNEQFF
TRBV6-6	TRBJ1-6	.	few	TGTGCCAGCAGTTACAAGGGTCTTAATTCACCCCTCCACTTT	CASSYKGLNSPLHF
TRBV4-1	TRBJ1-2	TRBD1	.	TGCGCCAGCAGCCAAAAGGGGACAGGGAGCGGCTACACCTTC	CASSQKGTGSGYTF
TRBV18	TRBJ1-4	TRBD1	.	TGTGCCAGCTCACCAAACCAGGGGGCGTCTGATGAAAAACTGTTTTTT	CASSPNQGASDEKLFF
TRBV7-2	TRBJ2-1	.	few	TGTGCCAGCAGCTCCTCTTCCGGACCCTACAATGAGCAGTTCTTC	CASSSSSGPYNEQFF
TRBV4-3	TRBJ2-3	TRBD2	few	TGCGCCAGCAGCCTCTCAGGGACTAGCGGCTACACAGATACGCAGTATTTT	CASSLSGTSGYTDTQYF
TRBV7-2	TRBJ2-2	TRBD2	.	TGTGCCAGCAGCCCGCGCGGGGAGGGTGGCGGGGAGCTGTTTTTT	CASSPRGEGGGELFF
TRBV20-1	TRBJ2-2	TRBD2	once	TGCAGTGCTAGAGCACCAAAAGCGGGGGGCCAGAACACCGGGGAGCTGTTTTTT	CSARAPKAGGQNTGELFF
TRBV5-1	TRBJ2-1	.	.	TGCGCCAGCAGCGCCGAAGGGAGTCCCCACAATGAGCAGTTCTTC	CASSAEGSPHNEQFF
TRBV10-3	TRBJ2-5	.	.	TGTGCCATCAGCCTGGCGGGCCTTGTGGAGACCCTGTACTTC	CAISLAGLVETLYF
TRBV7-2	TRBJ1-2	.	.	TGTGCCAGCAGCTTAAACAGGTCAGGCTATGGCTACACCTTC	CASSLNRSGYGYTF
TRBV29-1	TRBJ1-1	.	.	TGCAGCGTTGAAAGTACGGGGGCATCTGCTGAAGCTTTCTTT	CSVESTGASAEAFF
TRBV6-2/TRBV6-3	TRBJ2-2	.	once	TGTGCCAGCAGTTATGCGGGTACCGGGGAGCTGTTTTTT	CASSYAGTGELFF
TRBV20-1	TRBJ2-5	.	.	TGCAGTGCTAGAGATCGGAGTGGCAGGCCCCTTTTGGAGCAGTACTTC	CSARDRSGRPLLEQYF
TRBV5-1	TRBJ2-5	.	.	TGCGCCAGCACTCGACCTGGGGGAGAGACCCAGTACTTC	CASTRPGGETQYF
TRBV12-3/TRBV12-4	TRBJ2-1	.	few	TGTGCCAGCAGTCTCCTCGTCAGCTACAATGAGCAGTTCTTC	CASSLLVSYNEQFF
TRBV20-1	TRBJ2-5	.	.	TGCACCACGGACTCCCAAGAGACCCAGTACTTC	CTTDSQETQYF
TRBV11-2	TRBJ2-1	TRBD2	.	TGTGCCAGCAGCCGACTACTAGCGGGGTTTCAGAATGAGCAGTTCTTC	CASSRLLAGFQNEQFF
TRBV29-1	TRBJ2-7	.	.	TGCAGCGTTGAAGGAGGTAGCCATAGCTCCGACGAGCAGTACTTC	CSVEGGSHSSDEQYF
TRBV27	TRBJ2-4	TRBD2	few	TGTGCCAGCAGTTCAAGGGAGGGCACGTACTTC	CASSSREGTYF
TRBV7-9	TRBJ2-7	TRBD2	.	TGTGCCAGCAGCTTAGTTGGGGGACTAGCGGGAGCCGAGCAGTACTTC	CASSLVGGLAGAEQYF
TRBV3-1	TRBJ1-1	.	.	TGTGCCAGCAGCCAAGATGAGGGGCTACGGACTGAAGCTTTCTTT	CASSQDEGLRTEAFF
TRBV2	TRBJ1-1	TRBD1	.	TGTGCCAGCAGACAAATCGGACAGGGTCGGACTGAAGCTTTCTTT	CASRQIGQGRTEAFF
TRBV6-5	TRBJ2-1	.	.	TGTGCCAGCAGTTACTCGGCGTCGGGTTTCTCCTACAATGAGCAGTTCTTC	CASSYSASGFSYNEQFF
TRBV4-1	TRBJ2-7	TRBD1	.	TGCGCCAGCAGCCTCCGACAGGGGTTGAAGAACGAGCAGTACTTC	CASSLRQGLKNEQYF
TRBV6-5	TRBJ2-3	.	.	TGTGCCAGCAGTTTTAGGGAATTCACAGATACGCAGTATTTT	CASSFREFTDTQYF
TRBV4-2	TRBJ2-2	TRBD2	.	TGTGCCAGCAGCCGGGCGAAAGGGTGGCTAGCGGGCTCTCACACCGGGGAGCTGTTTTTT	CASSRAKGWLAGSHTGELFF
TRBV5-1	TRBJ2-1	.	few	TGCGCCAGCAGCTCTGGGGCGGTCAATGAGCAGTTCTTC	CASSSGAVNEQFF
TRBV6-2/TRBV6-3	TRBJ2-7	.	.	TGTGCCAGCAGTCTGGACAGCTCTTCTTGGGACGAGCAGTACTTC	CASSLDSSSWDEQYF
TRBV5-1	TRBJ1-2	TRBD1	.	TGCGCCAGCGGTCAAACAGGGGACAAGGGCTATGGCTACACCTTC	CASGQTGDKGYGYTF